A selection of T cell receptor beta chains follows, all from one sample in a study of response to subunit inactivated influenza vaccine. In TCRdb, the RT-PCR reads were re-called with MiXCR into one record per CDR3 protein. The sample has approximately 520,000 distinct CDR3 sequences; roughly 27% are singletons. Sequencing used CD4+ T cells sorted from PBMCs, obtained 5 days after vaccination. The receptors come from a man in his fifties or sixties who received an inactivated influenza vaccine. Each CDR3 is given with its conserved first and last residue.

TRBV6-1	13	TRBJ1-5	CATRQGGNQPQHF
TRBV20-1	15	TRBJ1-1	CSAPTDGLKNTEAFF
TRBV20-1	17	TRBJ2-1	CCAKDRTGPSSYNEQFF
TRBV7-2	16	TRBJ1-5	CASSLGGRLGNQPQHF
TRBV20-1	13	TRBJ2-5	CSAKRTVQETQYF
TRBV11-1	15	TRBJ2-7	CASSLGQTRSYEQYF
TRBV2	14	TRBJ1-5	CASRVQGAKQPQHF
TRBV27	14	TRBJ1-5	CASRSAETNQPQHF
TRBV20-1	17	TRBJ2-2	CSARGTSGRINTGELFF
TRBV4-2	13	TRBJ1-4	CASSRQTNEKLFF
TRBV7-9	12	TRBJ2-3	CASSPLVDTQYF
TRBV2	14	TRBJ2-1	CASSSSGEYNEQFF